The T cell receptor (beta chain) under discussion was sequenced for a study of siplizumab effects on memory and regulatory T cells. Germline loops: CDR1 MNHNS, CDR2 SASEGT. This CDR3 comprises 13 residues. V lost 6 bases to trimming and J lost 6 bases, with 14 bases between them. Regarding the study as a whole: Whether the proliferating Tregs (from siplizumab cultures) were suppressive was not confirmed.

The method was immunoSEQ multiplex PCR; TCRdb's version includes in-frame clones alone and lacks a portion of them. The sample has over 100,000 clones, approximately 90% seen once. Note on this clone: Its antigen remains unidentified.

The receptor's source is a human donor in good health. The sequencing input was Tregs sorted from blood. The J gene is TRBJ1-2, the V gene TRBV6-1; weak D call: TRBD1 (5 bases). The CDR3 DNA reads TGTGCCAGCAGGCTAAGGACGGGGCATGGCTACACCTTC. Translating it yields CASRLRTGHGYTF.